This T cell receptor beta chain was captured in a study of beta chain features in type 1 diabetes. Findings and limits, study-wide: Researchers report that Type 1 diabetes patients had moderately but significantly shorter TCRB CDR3s across all four CD4+ subsets.

The sequenced template was cDNA made from the entire isolated RNA. The data were produced by immunoSEQ multiplex PCR, yet TCRdb's version contains in-frame clones alone and is incomplete. This sample has roughly 150,000 clones, with about 8.5% found just once. The CDR3 extends over 16 amino acids. Trimming took off 2 bases at V and 3 bases at J, with 15 bases between the two ends. Germline V gene sequence: CDR1 MDHEN, CDR2 SYDVKM. This clone was detected ten times or more. The antigen is not known. The receptor was derived from a man aged 18 to 35 in good health. The chain uses TRBV28 and TRBJ2-3; unclear D gene. Sequencing used central memory CD4+ T cells from blood. The chain's CDR3 is CASSLPPGIRTDTQYF. The CDR3 region has the DNA TGTGCCAGCAGTTTACCCCCAGGCATCCGTACAGATACGCAGTATTTT.